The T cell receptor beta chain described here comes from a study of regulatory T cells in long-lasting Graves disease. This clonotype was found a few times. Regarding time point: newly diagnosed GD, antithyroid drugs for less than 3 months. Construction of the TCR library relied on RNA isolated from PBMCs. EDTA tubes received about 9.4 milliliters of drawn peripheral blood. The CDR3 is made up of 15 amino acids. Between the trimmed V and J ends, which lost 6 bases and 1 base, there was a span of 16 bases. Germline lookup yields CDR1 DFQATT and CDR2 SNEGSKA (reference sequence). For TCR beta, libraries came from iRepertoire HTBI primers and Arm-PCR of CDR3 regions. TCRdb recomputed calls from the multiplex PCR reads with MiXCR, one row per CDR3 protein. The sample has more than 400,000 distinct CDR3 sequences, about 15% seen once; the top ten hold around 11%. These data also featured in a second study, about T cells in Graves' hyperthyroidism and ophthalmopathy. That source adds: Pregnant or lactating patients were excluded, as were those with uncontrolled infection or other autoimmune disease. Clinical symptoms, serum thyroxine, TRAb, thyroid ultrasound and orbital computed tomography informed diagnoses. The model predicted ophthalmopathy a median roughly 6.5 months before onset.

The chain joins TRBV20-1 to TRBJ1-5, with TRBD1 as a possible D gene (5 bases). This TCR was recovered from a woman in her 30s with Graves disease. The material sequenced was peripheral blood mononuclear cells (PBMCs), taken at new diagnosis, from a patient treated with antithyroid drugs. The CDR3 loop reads CSARDQQGSNQPQHF. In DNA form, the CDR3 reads TGCAGTGCCAGGGACCAGCAGGGCAGCAATCAGCCCCAGCATTTT.